This TCR beta chain is from a study of shared clonotypes between healthy human individuals. Some clones are missing from TCRdb's copy, which holds only in-frame ones; the method was immunoSEQ multiplex PCR. Among 150,000 to 200,000 clones listed, approximately 92% were seen once. From germline, CDR1 is SGHNT and CDR2 YENEEA. This CDR3 spans 11 amino acids. V was cut by 5 bases and J by 9 bases, with 10 bases left in between. This chain uses TRBV11-3 with TRBJ1-1; D is uncertain. The sequence came from a woman aged 30 to 39 in good health. Sequencing used naive CD4+ T cells sorted from blood. Specified subset: CD45RA+ positively selected. In DNA, the CDR3 is TGTGCCAGCAGCCAACCCCCCCAAGCTTTCTTT. This gives the protein CASSQPPQAFF.